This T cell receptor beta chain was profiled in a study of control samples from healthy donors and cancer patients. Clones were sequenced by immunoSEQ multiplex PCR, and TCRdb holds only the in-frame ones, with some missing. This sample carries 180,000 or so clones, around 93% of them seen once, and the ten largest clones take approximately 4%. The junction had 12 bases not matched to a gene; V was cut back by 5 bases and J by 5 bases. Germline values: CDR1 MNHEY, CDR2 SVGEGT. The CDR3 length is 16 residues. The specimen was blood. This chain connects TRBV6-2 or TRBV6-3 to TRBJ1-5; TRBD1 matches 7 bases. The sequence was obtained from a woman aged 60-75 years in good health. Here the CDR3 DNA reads TGTGCCAGCAGTCCATACCGGGACAGAACAGATCAGCCCCAGCATTTT. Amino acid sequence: CASSPYRDRTDQPQHF.